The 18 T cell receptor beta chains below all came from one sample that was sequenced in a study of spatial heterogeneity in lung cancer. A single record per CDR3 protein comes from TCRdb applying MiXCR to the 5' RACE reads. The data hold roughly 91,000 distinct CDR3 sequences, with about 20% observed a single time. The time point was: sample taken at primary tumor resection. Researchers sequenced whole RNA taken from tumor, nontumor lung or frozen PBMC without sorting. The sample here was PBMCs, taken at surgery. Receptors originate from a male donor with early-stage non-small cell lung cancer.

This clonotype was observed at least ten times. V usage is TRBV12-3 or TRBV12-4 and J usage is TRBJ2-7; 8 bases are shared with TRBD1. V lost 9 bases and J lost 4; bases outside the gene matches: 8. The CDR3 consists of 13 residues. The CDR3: CASWQGAPYEQYF. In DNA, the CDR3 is TGTGCCAGTTGGCAGGGGGCTCCTTACGAGCAGTACTTC.

CDR3 protein: CASSKAAKDYEQYF. The CDR3 nucleotides read TGTGCCAGCAGCAAAGCCGCGAAAGACTACGAGCAGTACTTC. This chain connects TRBV21-1 to TRBJ2-7. TRBV21-1 is a known pseudogene. The CDR3 is made up of 14 amino acids.

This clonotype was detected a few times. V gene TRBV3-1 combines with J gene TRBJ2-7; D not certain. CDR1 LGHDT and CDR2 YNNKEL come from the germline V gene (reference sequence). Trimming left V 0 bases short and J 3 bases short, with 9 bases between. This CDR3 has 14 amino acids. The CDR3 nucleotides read TGTGCCAGCAGCCAAGATGGGCTTCACTACGAGCAGTACTTC. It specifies CASSQDGLHYEQYF.

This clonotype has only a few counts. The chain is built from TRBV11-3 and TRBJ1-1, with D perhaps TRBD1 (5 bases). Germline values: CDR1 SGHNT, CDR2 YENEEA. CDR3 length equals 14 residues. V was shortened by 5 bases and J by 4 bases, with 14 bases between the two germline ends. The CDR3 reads CASSLFQGGTEAFF. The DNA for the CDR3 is TGTGCCAGCAGCCTATTCCAGGGCGGCACTGAAGCTTTCTTT.

In DNA form, the CDR3 reads TGTGCCAGCGCCCCTGGGGGTCCGGACACCGGGGAGCTGTTTTTT. Amino acid sequence: CASAPGGPDTGELFF. The chain combines TRBV7-9 with TRBJ2-2, with D tentatively TRBD1 or TRBD2 (5 bases each). The CDR3 covers 15 residues. Germline V gives CDR1 SEHNR, CDR2 FQNEAQ (reference sequence). The V and J ends lost 8 bases and 3 bases respectively, with 16 bases between them.

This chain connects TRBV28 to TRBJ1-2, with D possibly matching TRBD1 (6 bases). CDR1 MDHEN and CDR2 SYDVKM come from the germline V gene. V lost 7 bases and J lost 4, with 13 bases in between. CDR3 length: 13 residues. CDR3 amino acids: CASNLDSTYGYTF. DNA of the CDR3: TGTGCCAGCAACCTGGACAGCACCTATGGCTACACCTTC.

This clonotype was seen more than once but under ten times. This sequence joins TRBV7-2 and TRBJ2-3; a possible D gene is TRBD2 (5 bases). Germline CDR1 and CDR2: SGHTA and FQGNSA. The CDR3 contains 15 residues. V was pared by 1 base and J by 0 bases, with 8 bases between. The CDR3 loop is CASSLDPGSTDTQYF. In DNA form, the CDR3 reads TGTGCCAGCAGCTTAGATCCGGGGAGCACAGATACGCAGTATTTT.

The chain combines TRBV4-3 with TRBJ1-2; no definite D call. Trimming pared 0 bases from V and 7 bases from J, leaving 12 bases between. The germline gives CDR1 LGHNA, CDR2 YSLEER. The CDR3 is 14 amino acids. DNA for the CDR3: TGCGCCAGCAGCCAAGATCGTTTGATCAGTGGCTACACCTTC. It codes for CASSQDRLISGYTF.

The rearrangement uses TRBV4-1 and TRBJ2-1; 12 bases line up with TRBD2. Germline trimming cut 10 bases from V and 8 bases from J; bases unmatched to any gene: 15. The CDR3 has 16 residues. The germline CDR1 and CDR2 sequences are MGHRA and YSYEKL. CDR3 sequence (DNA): TGCGCCACCAAATTGACTAGCGGGAGTAGTAGCGATGAGCAGTTCTTC. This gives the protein CATKLTSGSSSDEQFF.

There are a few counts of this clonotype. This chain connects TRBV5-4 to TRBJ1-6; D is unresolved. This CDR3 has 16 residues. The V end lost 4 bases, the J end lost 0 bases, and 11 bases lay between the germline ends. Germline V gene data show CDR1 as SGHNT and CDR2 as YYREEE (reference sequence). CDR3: CASSPGGGSYNSPLHF. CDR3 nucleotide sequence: TGTGCCAGCAGCCCGGGCGGCGGCTCCTATAATTCACCCCTCCACTTT.

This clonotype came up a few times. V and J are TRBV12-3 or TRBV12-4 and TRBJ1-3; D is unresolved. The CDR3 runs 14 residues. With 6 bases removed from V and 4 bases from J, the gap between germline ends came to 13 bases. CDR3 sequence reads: CASSRGGGGNTIYF. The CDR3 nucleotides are TGTGCCAGCAGCCGCGGCGGTGGGGGAAACACCATATATTTT.

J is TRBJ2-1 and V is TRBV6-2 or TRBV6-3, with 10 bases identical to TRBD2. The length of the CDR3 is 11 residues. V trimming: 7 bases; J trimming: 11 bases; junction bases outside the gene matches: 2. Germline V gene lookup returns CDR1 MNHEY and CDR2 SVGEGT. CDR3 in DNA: TGTGCCAGCAATAGCGGGGGGAAGCAGTTCTTC. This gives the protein CASNSGGKQFF.

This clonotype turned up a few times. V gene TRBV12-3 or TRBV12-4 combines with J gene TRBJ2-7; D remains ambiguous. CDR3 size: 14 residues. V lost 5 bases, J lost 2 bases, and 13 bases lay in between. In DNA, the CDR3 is TGTGCCAGCAGTCCTTCGGACCTGACCTACGAGCAGTACTTC. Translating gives CASSPSDLTYEQYF.

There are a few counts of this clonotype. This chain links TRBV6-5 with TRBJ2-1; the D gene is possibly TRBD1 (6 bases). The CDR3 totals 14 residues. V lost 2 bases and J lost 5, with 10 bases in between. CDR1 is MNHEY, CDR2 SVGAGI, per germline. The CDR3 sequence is CASSYRTEDNEQFF. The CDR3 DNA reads TGTGCCAGCAGTTACCGGACAGAAGACAATGAGCAGTTCTTC.

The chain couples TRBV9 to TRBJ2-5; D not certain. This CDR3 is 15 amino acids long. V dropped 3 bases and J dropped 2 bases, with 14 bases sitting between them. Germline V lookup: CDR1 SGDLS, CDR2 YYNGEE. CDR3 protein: CASSGGSNPQETQYF. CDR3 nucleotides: TGTGCCAGCAGCGGAGGCAGCAACCCACAAGAGACCCAGTACTTC.

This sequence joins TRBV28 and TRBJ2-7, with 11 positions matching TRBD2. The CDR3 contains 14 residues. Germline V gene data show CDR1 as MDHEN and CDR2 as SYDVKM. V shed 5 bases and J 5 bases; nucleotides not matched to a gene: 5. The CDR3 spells CASSTNSGGDEQYF. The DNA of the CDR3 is TGTGCCAGCAGTACCAATAGCGGGGGGGACGAGCAGTACTTC.

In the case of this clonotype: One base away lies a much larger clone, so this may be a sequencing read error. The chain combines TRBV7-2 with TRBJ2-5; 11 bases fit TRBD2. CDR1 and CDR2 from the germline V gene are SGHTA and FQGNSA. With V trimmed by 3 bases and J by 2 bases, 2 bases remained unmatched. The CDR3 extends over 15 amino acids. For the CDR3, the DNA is TGTGCCAGCAGCTTTGGGACTAGCGGACAAGAGACCCAGTACTTC. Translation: CASSFGTSGQETQYF.

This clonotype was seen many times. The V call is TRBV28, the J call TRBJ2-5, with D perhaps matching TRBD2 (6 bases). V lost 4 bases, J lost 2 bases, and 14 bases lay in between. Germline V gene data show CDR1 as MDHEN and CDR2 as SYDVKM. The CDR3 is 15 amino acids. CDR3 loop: CASSSSASAQETQYF. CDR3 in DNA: TGTGCCAGCAGTTCGTCTGCTAGCGCGCAAGAGACCCAGTACTTC. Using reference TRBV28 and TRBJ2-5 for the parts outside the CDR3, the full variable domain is DVKVTQSSRYLVKRTGEKVFLECVQDMDHENMFWYRQDPGLGLRLIYFSYDVKMKEKGDIPEGYSVSREKKERFSLILESASTNQTSMYLCASSSSASAQETQYFGPGTRLLVL.